This T cell receptor beta chain was captured by sequencing in a study of T cells in localized non-small cell lung cancer (dated by TCRdb to the early 2020s). Regarding the complete study: The study examined T cell repertoires in 200 to 300 patients with early-stage NSCLC and compared tumors with uninvolved tumor-adjacent lungs. The cohort consisted of approximately 240 treatment-naive NSCLC patients whose localized lung tumors had been resected. The mean age of the NSCLC patients was about 70 years, with 130 or so men and around 100 women. General study outcomes and caveats: The highest T cell clonality was observed in uninvolved tumor-adjacent lung, where clonality exceeded that of tumor, suggesting that antigenic responses were more focused in uninvolved tumor-adjacent lung. Of the top 100 tumor clones, a median of 57 were detected in paired uninvolved adjacent lung; around 30 were also among that lung's top 100. Since the design was exploratory, TCR variables were selected using unadjusted p-values with no false-discovery rate correction. Multi-region tumor sequencing was not performed, so intratumor heterogeneity could not be excluded. Higher T cell density in blood was associated with longer overall survival, whereas higher clonality in adjacent lung was associated with shorter survival.

TCR beta CDR3 regions were sequenced from DNA using the immunoSEQ Assay. The paper's processing steps were these. To compute T cell density, TCR beta template counts were normalized to usable DNA, which was estimated by amplifying housekeeping genes. The preseqR package was used to estimate richness by extrapolating to 400,000 templates for PBMC samples and to 120,000 templates for tissue samples. Clonality was defined as one minus Pielou's evenness. Tissue-enriched TCRs were identified through differential abundance testing performed on productive amino-acid clonotypes, with a minimum total count of 5 and an alpha of 0.1. The Jaccard Index and the Morisita Overlap Index were used to quantify repertoire overlap between compartments. GLIPH grouped TCR beta CDR3s together with public tetramer-defined viral CDR3s, and a viral motif had to include at least three viral sequences and also show V-gene enrichment. TCRdb stores this immuneACCESS table with in-frame sequences only. Part of the clones is absent; in the studies checked, under half of the shortfall reflects unresolved V genes, and no reason is known for the rest. V and J calls and clone size are copied from that table; D and trimming were computed from the DNA. Within this sample are 55,000 to 75,000 clones, with 86% of them counted one time only. The ten largest clones take up about a fifth of the sample.

CDR1 and CDR2 (SGHRS, YFSETQ) derive from the germline V gene. The CDR3 goes from the cysteine to the phenylalanine over 11 residues. Only the CDR3 part of the read is kept: 33 bases, read in frame from the first base. V was cut back by 2 bases and J by 1 base, leaving a gap of 0 bases between them. At diagnosis, peripheral blood, uninvolved tumor-adjacent lung and tumor were collected and stored as a combination of fresh-frozen and FFPE material. Blood samples were analyzed as peripheral blood mononuclear cells for TCR repertoire profiling. In regard to this clone: What antigen it recognizes has not been identified. No quality values exist for individual bases; no much larger clone is one base distant.

The material sequenced was peripheral blood, taken before any cancer treatment. The sequence came from a male donor aged 60 or older with stage III squamous cell lung carcinoma. The rearrangement combines TRBV5-1 with TRBJ2-5, with the D gene not clear enough to name. The CDR3 amino acid sequence is: CASSFQETQYF. The DNA reads TGCGCCAGCAGCTTCCAAGAGACCCAGTACTTC. The CDR3, completed at both ends by the reference TRBV5-1 and TRBJ2-5 genes, gives the full variable domain KAGVTQTPRYLIKTRGQQVTLSCSPISGHRSVSWYQQTPGQGLQFLFEYFSETQRNKGNFPGRFSGRQFSNSRSEMNVSTLELGDSALYLCASSFQETQYFGPGTRLLVL.